These 10 T cell receptor beta chains were sequenced from one sample in a study of radiotherapy plus CTLA-4 blockade in lung cancer. The protocol was immunoSEQ multiplex PCR, while the TCRdb copy is restricted to in-frame clones and leaves out a portion. The profile shows roughly 98,000 clones, around 86% of them singletons. Material: peripheral blood, obtained from a patient treated with radiotherapy plus ipilimumab. The origin of the receptors is a human donor with non-small cell lung cancer who had a partial response to radiotherapy plus ipilimumab.

This clone has only one observation. The gene calls are TRBV19 and TRBJ2-2; D gene ambiguous. The CDR3 has 15 amino acids. Trimming pared 8 bases from V and 4 bases from J, leaving 17 bases between. The V gene's germline CDR1 is LNHDA and CDR2 SQIVND (reference sequence). CDR3 bases: TGTGCCAGTCAATACGGCCGGAGTTCCACCGGGGAGCTGTTTTTT. Its protein is CASQYGRSSTGELFF.

J is TRBJ2-7 and V is TRBV2, with 11 bases aligning to TRBD2. This CDR3 is 14 amino acids long. V was clipped by 5 bases and J by 4 bases; unmatched bases: 4. Germline CDR1 and CDR2: SNHLY and FYNNEI. The CDR3 nucleotides are TGTGCCAGCAGTCCTACTAGCGGGAGATACGAGCAGTACTTC. Encoded protein: CASSPTSGRYEQYF.

The rearrangement joins TRBV6-4 to TRBJ1-1, with D uncertain. The V gene lost 3 bases and the J gene lost 4 bases, with 9 bases spanning the gap. Germline V gene data show CDR1 as MRHNA and CDR2 as SNTAGT. The CDR3 has 13 residues. The CDR3 DNA is TGTGCCAGCAGTGAAGTCTCGGGCACTGAAGCTTTCTTT. Protein sequence: CASSEVSGTEAFF.

V gene TRBV6-6 combines with J gene TRBJ1-1; 9 nucleotides match TRBD1. Germline V gene lookup returns CDR1 MNHNY and CDR2 SVGAGI (reference sequence). Trimming removed 2 bases from V and 5 bases from J; junction bases left unmatched: 6. This CDR3 spans 15 amino acids. CDR3 loop: CASSYTQGAGTEAFF. DNA of the CDR3: TGTGCCAGCAGTTACACACAGGGGGCTGGGACTGAAGCTTTCTTT.

This clone occurred once. The chain links TRBV4-1 to TRBJ1-1; D possibly corresponds to TRBD1 (5 bases). From germline, CDR1 is MGHRA and CDR2 YSYEKL. The CDR3 runs 15 residues. Deletions cut 1 base from V and 6 bases from J, with 15 bases between. CDR3 protein: CASSQVGGTSAEAFF. The CDR3 nucleotides read TGCGCCAGCAGCCAAGTAGGTGGGACTTCAGCTGAAGCTTTCTTT.

V usage is TRBV27 and J usage is TRBJ2-5, with D perhaps TRBD2 (6 bases). Germline V lookup: CDR1 MNHEY, CDR2 SMNVEV (reference sequence). CDR3 length: 13 amino acids. Trimming took 5 bases from V and 4 from J, leaving 11 bases between them. CDR3: CASSPREVETQYF. The CDR3 DNA follows: TGTGCCAGCAGTCCCAGGGAGGTAGAGACCCAGTACTTC.

The gene calls are TRBV5-1 and TRBJ1-1; weak D call: TRBD1 (6 bases). Trimming left V 4 bases short and J 4 bases short, with 20 bases between. Germline assignment: CDR1 SGHRS and CDR2 YFSETQ. The CDR3 contains 16 residues. In nucleotides, the CDR3 is TGCGCCAGCAGCCCGGCCCCTGGGCGGGGGGCCACTGAAGCTTTCTTT. Protein product: CASSPAPGRGATEAFF.

The chain employs TRBV27 and TRBJ2-3, with 9 nucleotides matching TRBD2. This CDR3 has 16 amino acids. V trimming: 6 bases; J trimming: 2 bases; junction bases outside the gene matches: 9. CDR1 is MNHEY, CDR2 SMNVEV, per germline (reference sequence). CDR3 in amino acids: CASSRIAGEVTDTQYF. CDR3 sequence (DNA): TGTGCCAGCAGCCGTATAGCGGGAGAAGTCACAGATACGCAGTATTTT.

This sequence joins TRBV5-4 and TRBJ2-5, with 7 bases matching TRBD2. V gave up 4 bases and J gave up 2 bases; unmatched junction bases: 11. The CDR3 contains 16 residues. Germline values: CDR1 SGHNT, CDR2 YYREEE (reference sequence). DNA for the CDR3: TGTGCCAGCAGCCCTACTAGCGCGCGACGACAAGAGACCCAGTACTTC. It translates to CASSPTSARRQETQYF.

The chain combines TRBV30 with TRBJ1-3; the D gene is possibly TRBD1 (5 bases). CDR1 GTSNPN and CDR2 SVGIG come from the germline V gene (reference sequence). CDR3 length equals 13 residues. The germline V and J ends were trimmed by 5 bases and 0 bases, with 8 bases remaining between them. The CDR3 sequence is CAWCTGSGNTIYF. DNA of the CDR3: TGTGCCTGGTGCACAGGCTCTGGAAACACCATATATTTT.